The rows below give T cell receptor beta chains drawn from one sample of a study of control samples from healthy donors and cancer patients. Sequencing was performed with immunoSEQ multiplex PCR; in TCRdb, only in-frame clones are kept and a portion is missing. Of around 130,000 clones in the sample, roughly 90% were seen once. The sequenced sample consisted of blood. The receptors stem from a man between 18 and 35 years old in good health. The CDR3 runs from the conserved cysteine through the conserved F or W. Fields, in order: clone size, J gene, V gene, D gene, CDR3 protein, CDR3 DNA. A D gene is named only where the DNA matches it firmly. Where a row states a size, it is once, few, many or the class of an expanded clone; other rows omit it.

- TRBJ1-3 TRBV12-3/TRBV12-4 - CASRDRTGNTIYF TGTGCCAGCAGAGACAGAACTGGAAACACCATATATTTT
- TRBJ1-1 TRBV7-2 - CASSPIMANTEAFF TGTGCCAGCAGCCCTATTATGGCGAACACTGAAGCTTTCTTT
- TRBJ1-4 TRBV19 - CASSMPADATNEKLFF TGTGCCAGTAGTATGCCGGCGGATGCAACTAATGAAAAACTGTTTTTT
- TRBJ1-4 TRBV29-1 TRBD1 CSAAHGTGRVKLFF TGCAGCGCTGCCCACGGGACAGGAAGGGTAAAACTGTTTTTT
- TRBJ1-1 TRBV6-5 - CASTYTGENTEAFF TGTGCCAGCACATACACTGGGGAGAACACTGAAGCTTTCTTT
once TRBJ1-1 TRBV27 - CASSLSRGSMNTEAFF TGTGCCAGCAGTTTATCTCGCGGCTCGATGAACACTGAAGCTTTCTTT
- TRBJ1-4 TRBV7-9 TRBD1 CASSLGTGGEEKLFF TGTGCCAGCAGCTTAGGGACAGGGGGCGAGGAAAAACTGTTTTTT
- TRBJ1-4 TRBV18 - CASSPTQGRLFF TGTGCCAGCTCACCAACCCAGGGGAGGCTGTTTTTT
- TRBJ1-2 TRBV2 TRBD1 CASSPTGSNYGYTF TGTGCCAGCAGCCCGACAGGGAGTAACTATGGCTACACCTTC
- TRBJ2-7 TRBV27 TRBD1 CASSHGTGSYEQYF TGTGCCAGCAGCCACGGGACAGGGTCCTACGAGCAGTACTTC